The present entry profiles one T cell receptor beta chain with its context. The data were taken from a study of T cells in Graves' hyperthyroidism and ophthalmopathy. Stable Graves' hyperthyroidism meant no ophthalmopathy progression within 18 months. TCR beta CDR3 sequences were amplified from RNA transcripts. The TCR CDR3 first-round RT-PCR relied on the HTBI primer set. Via MiXCR, TCRdb re-called the multiplex PCR reads, giving one row per CDR3 protein. The table shows about 540,000 distinct CDR3 sequences, with around 42% occurring only once. This clonotype was obtained from a woman aged 18-29 years with Graves' hyperthyroidism. The sample consisted of peripheral blood or thyroid tissue (not recorded which).

CDR3 in amino acids: CASSVRPDSTDTQYF. As DNA, the CDR3 is TGTGCCAGCAGCGTGCGACCTGATAGCACAGATACGCAGTATTTT. The chain has TRBV24-1 and TRBJ2-3; D call uncertain. The V end was cut by 11 bases, the J end by 0 bases, with 17 bases between. From germline, CDR1 is KGHDR and CDR2 SFDVKD. The CDR3 has 15 residues.